This TCR beta chain came from a study of blood T cell repertoires in COVID-19. Study details: PBMCs, B-cell-depleted T cells, or T cells were the source of the cDNA or gDNA that made up the material.

The CDR3 covers 13 residues. V lost 6 bases and J lost 6, with 15 bases in between. Germline V gene lookup returns CDR1 MNHNY and CDR2 SVGAGI (reference sequence). Original processing notes: For nucleated cells, counts were estimated from reference gene primer amplification. Assay: immunoSEQ multiplex PCR; the TCRdb copy retains only in-frame clones and omits some. The DNA gave D and trimming, while V, J and clone size come from that table. The sample shows 130,000 to 150,000 clones, 70% to 90% of them seen only once. This chain joins TRBV6-6 and TRBJ2-7, with D unclear. This TCR derives from a man aged 60-69 years with active or convalescent COVID-19. The material sequenced was peripheral blood. Here the CDR3 DNA reads TGTGCCAGCAGAGATATCAGAGGTCTCGAGCAGTACTTC. Amino acids: CASRDIRGLEQYF.